Following are 3 T cell receptor beta chains from one sample sequenced in a study of blood T cell repertoires in COVID-19. Generated by immunoSEQ multiplex PCR, the TCRdb table keeps only in-frame clones and is missing some. The sample has thousands of clones, approximately 86% seen once. The sequencing sample was made of peripheral blood. The receptors shown here come from a human donor with active COVID-19. The donor label of this sample is uncertain.

The chain uses TRBV15 and TRBJ2-5, with D tentatively TRBD1 (6 bases). CDR1 is LNHNV and CDR2 is YYDKDF in the germline V gene (reference sequence). This CDR3 comprises 14 residues. Trimming pared 5 bases from V and 5 bases from J, leaving 15 bases between. CDR3 DNA sequence: TGTGCCACCAGCTTGGGACATACCCGGGAGACCCAGTACTTC. Protein product: CATSLGHTRETQYF.

J is TRBJ2-3 and V is TRBV7-6; TRBD1 matches at 8 bases. This CDR3 is built from 15 residues. Germline V gene sequence: CDR1 SGHVS, CDR2 FNYEAQ. After removal of 5 bases from V and 7 bases from J, the junction contained 11 bases not matched to a gene. Here the CDR3 reads CASSPTGASQYTQYF. For the CDR3, the DNA is TGTGCCAGCAGCCCGACAGGGGCCTCCCAATATACGCAGTATTTT.

The genes are TRBV20-1 and TRBJ2-7; a weak D match, TRBD2 (6 bases). The CDR3 extends over 11 amino acids. Between the trimmed V and J ends, which lost 3 bases and 6 bases, there was a span of 9 bases. Germline V CDR1 and CDR2: DFQATT, SNEGSKA (reference sequence). CDR3 DNA sequence: TGCAGTGCTAGCCCCGGGGGCGAGCAGTACTTC. It specifies CSASPGGEQYF.